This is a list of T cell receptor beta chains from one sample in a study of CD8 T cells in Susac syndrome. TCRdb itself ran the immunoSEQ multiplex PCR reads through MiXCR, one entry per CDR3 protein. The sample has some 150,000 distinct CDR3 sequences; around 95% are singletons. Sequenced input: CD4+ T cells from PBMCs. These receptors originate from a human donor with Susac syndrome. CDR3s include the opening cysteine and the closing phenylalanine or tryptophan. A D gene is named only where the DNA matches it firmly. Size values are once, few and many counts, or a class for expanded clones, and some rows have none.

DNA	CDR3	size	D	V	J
TGTGCCAGCAGTTCCCAGGGCCCCACCTACAATGAGCAGTTCTTC	CASSSQGPTYNEQFF	NA	NA	TRBV6-6	TRBJ2-1
TGTGCCAGCAGCCCGGGACCGATCTACAATGAGCAGTTCTTC	CASSPGPIYNEQFF	NA	NA	TRBV7-2	TRBJ2-1
TGTGCCAGCAGCCTGGGCGGGACAGGGGCCGTCTATGGCTACACCTTC	CASSLGGTGAVYGYTF	NA	TRBD1	TRBV7-2	TRBJ1-2
TGTGCCAGCAGGGTCCAGATGGAGGAGCAGTACTTC	CASRVQMEEQYF	NA	NA	TRBV2	TRBJ2-7
TGTGCCAGCAGCTTAACGGCGGGAGTTGGGGCCAACGTCCTGACTTTC	CASSLTAGVGANVLTF	NA	TRBD2	TRBV7-2	TRBJ2-6
TGTGCCAGCAGCCAATCGCGACAGGGCACAGATACGCAGTATTTT	CASSQSRQGTDTQYF	NA	NA	TRBV16	TRBJ2-3
TGCAGCGTAGGGGAATACGAGCAGTACTTC	CSVGEYEQYF	once	NA	TRBV29-1	TRBJ2-7
TGCAGTGCTAGATTCTCGGGACTAGCGGGAGATCGTTCCTCCTTCGACTACGAGCAGTACTTC	CSARFSGLAGDRSSFDYEQYF	NA	TRBD2	TRBV20-1	TRBJ2-7
TGCGCCAGCAGCCAAGATGAGGCCAGGGTAAATTCACCCCTCCACTTT	CASSQDEARVNSPLHF	NA	NA	TRBV4-1	TRBJ1-6
TGTGCCAGCACCCTAAGACAGGGGGGAAACATTCAGTACTTC	CASTLRQGGNIQYF	NA	TRBD1	TRBV7-9	TRBJ2-4
TGCAGCGTTGACCGACAGGTTCAAGAGACCCAGTACTTC	CSVDRQVQETQYF	NA	NA	TRBV29-1	TRBJ2-5
TGTGCCAGCATAGGCGGGACTAGTCTGTCAAATGAGCAGTTCTTC	CASIGGTSLSNEQFF	NA	TRBD2	TRBV2	TRBJ2-1
TGTGCCAGCAGGGACTTACAGGGGGGGGAAAAACTGTTTTTT	CASRDLQGGEKLFF	NA	TRBD1	TRBV6-6	TRBJ1-4
TGCAGCGTTGCCTATTCCGCCGGGACAGGGTACTCTGGGGCCAACGTCCTGACTTTC	CSVAYSAGTGYSGANVLTF	NA	TRBD1	TRBV29-1	TRBJ2-6
TGCGCCAGCAGCCAAGTAGCGACTTCGGTCGGGGAGCTGTTTTTT	CASSQVATSVGELFF	once	NA	TRBV4-1	TRBJ2-2
TGCGCCAGCAGCTTGCAGGGGGCCAGGAACACTGAAGCTTTCTTT	CASSLQGARNTEAFF	NA	TRBD1	TRBV5-1	TRBJ1-1